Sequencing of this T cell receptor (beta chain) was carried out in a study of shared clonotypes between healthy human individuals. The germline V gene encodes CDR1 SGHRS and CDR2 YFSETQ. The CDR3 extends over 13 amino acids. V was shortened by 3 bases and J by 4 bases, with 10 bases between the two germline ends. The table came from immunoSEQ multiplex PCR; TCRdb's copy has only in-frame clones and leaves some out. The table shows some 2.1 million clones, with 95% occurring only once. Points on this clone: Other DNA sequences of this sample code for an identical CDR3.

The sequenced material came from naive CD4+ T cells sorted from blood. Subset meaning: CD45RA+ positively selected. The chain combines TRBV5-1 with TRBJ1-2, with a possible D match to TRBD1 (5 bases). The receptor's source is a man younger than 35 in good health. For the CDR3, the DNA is TGCGCCAGCAGCTCAGAGGGGTCCTATGGCTACACCTTC. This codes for CASSSEGSYGYTF.